This TCR beta chain was retrieved from a study of T-cell memory formation after mild COVID-19. Regarding the study as a whole: In second-wave clones peaking day 37, SARS-CoV-2 specificity remained unconfirmed. The study found contracting CD4+ clones mainly in CM and EM and contracting CD8+ clones in EMRA. There were some responding clones in pre-infection memory, which suggested that cross-reactive memory had joined.

Germline V lookup: CDR1 LGHNA, CDR2 YSLEER. The CDR3 is 16 amino acids. The germline V and J ends were trimmed by 4 bases and 0 bases, with 10 bases remaining between them. The TCR alpha and TCR beta cDNA libraries, bearing sample barcodes and UMIs, were generated by 5'RACE using constant-segment primers. A single record per CDR3 protein comes from TCRdb applying MiXCR to the 5' RACE reads. The sample carries some 600,000 distinct CDR3 sequences, around 16% recorded once. This clonotype has ten or more counts. Its antigen is not identified. This TCR was recovered from an adult woman who had mild COVID-19 (a few samples of this study predate the infection). Cell type and time point are not known. The chain is built from TRBV4-3 and TRBJ1-6, with D unresolved. The specimen sequenced was PBMCs or a T cell subset sorted from them (not recorded which). CDR3 sequence: CASSPDGSSYNSPLHF. In DNA form, the CDR3 reads TGCGCCAGCAGCCCGGACGGGAGCTCCTATAATTCACCCCTCCACTTT.